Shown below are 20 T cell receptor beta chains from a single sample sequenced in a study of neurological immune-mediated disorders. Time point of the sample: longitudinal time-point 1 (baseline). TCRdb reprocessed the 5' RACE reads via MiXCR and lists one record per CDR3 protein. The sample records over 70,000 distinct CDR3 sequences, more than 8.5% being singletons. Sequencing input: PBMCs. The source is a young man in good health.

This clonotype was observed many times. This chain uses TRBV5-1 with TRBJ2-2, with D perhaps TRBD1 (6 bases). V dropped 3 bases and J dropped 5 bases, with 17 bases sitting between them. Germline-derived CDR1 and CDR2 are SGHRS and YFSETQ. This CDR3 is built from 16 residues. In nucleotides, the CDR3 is TGCGCCAGCAGCTGGGGCGGACAGATAGGAACCGGGGAGCTGTTTTTT. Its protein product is CASSWGGQIGTGELFF.

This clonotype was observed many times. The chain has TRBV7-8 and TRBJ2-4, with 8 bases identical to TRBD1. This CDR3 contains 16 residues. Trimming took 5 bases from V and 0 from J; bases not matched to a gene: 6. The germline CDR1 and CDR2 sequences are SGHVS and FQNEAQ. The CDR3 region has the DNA TGTGCCAGCAGCCAACAGGGGGTTTTAGCCAAAAACATTCAGTACTTC. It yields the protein CASSQQGVLAKNIQYF.

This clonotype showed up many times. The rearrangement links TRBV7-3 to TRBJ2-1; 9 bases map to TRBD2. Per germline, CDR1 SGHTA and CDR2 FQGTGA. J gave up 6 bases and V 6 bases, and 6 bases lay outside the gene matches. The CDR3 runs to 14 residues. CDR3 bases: TGTGCCAGCAGTTTAGCGGGAGTTGGCAATGAGCAGTTCTTC. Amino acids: CASSLAGVGNEQFF.

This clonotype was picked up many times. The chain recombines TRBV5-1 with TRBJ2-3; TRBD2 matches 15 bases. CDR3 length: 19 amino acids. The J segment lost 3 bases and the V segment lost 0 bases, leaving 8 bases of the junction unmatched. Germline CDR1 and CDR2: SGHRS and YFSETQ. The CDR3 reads CASSLVGLAGGLPTDTQYF. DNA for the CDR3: TGCGCCAGCAGCTTGGTGGGACTAGCGGGAGGTCTTCCTACAGATACGCAGTATTTT.

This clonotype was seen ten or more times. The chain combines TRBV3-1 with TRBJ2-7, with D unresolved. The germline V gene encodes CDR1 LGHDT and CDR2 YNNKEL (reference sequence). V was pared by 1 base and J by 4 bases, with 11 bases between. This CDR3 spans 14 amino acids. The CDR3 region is CASSQGAIEYEQYF. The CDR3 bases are TGTGCCAGCAGCCAAGGCGCAATAGAATACGAGCAGTACTTC.

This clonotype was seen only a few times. CDR3 sequence (DNA): TGTGCCAGCAGTGTGATCGGCACCGGGGAGCTGTTTTTT. It encodes CASSVIGTGELFF. The V call is TRBV6-1, the J call TRBJ2-2; D not resolved. CDR3 length: 13 residues. The germline CDR1 and CDR2 sequences are MNHNS and SASEGT. Trimming removed 4 bases at V and 4 bases at J, with 7 bases between.

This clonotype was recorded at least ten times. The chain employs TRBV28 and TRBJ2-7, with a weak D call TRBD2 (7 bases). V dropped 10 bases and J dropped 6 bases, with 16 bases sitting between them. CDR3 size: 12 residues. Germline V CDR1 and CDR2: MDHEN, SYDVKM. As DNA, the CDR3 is TGTGCCACCGTTCGGGCGGGGGCCGAGCAGTACTTC. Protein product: CATVRAGAEQYF.

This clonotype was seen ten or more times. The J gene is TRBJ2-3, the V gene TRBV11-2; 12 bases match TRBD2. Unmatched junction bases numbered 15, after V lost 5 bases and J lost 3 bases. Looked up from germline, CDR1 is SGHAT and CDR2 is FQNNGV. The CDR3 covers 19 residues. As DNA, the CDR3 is TGTGCCAGCAGCCCGACCAAACCCGTGACTAGCGGGAGAACAGATACGCAGTATTTT. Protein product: CASSPTKPVTSGRTDTQYF.

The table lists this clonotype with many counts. The CDR3 is CASSEVGNQPQHF. CDR3 coding DNA: TGCGCCAGCAGCGAGGTAGGGAATCAGCCCCAGCATTTT. This chain links TRBV5-1 with TRBJ1-5; D is uncertain. The germline V gene has CDR1 SGHRS and CDR2 YFSETQ. The CDR3 contains 13 residues. V lost 4 bases to trimming and J lost 4 bases, with 9 bases between them.

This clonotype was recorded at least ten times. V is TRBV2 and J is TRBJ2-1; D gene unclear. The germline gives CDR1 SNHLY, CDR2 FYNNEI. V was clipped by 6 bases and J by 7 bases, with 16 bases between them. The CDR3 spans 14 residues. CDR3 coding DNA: TGTGCCAGCAGAAAATTAGCAACGGCGAATGAGCAGTTCTTC. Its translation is CASRKLATANEQFF.

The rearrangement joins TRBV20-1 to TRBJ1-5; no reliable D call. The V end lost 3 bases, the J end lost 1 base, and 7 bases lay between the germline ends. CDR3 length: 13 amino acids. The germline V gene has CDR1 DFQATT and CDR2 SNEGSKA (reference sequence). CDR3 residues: CSASGQSNQPQHF. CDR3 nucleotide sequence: TGCAGTGCTAGTGGTCAGAGCAATCAGCCCCAGCATTTT.

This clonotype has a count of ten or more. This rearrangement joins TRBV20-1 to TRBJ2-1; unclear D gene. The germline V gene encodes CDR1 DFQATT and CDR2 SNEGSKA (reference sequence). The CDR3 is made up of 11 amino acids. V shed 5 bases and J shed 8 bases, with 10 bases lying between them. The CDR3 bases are TGCAGTGCTCAAGACGAGGATGAGCAGTTCTTC. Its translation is CSAQDEDEQFF.

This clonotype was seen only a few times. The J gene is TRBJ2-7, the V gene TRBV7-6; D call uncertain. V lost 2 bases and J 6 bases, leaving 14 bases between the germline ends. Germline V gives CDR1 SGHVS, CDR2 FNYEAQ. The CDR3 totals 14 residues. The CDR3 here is CASSLSPSAPEQYF. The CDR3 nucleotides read TGTGCCAGCAGCTTATCCCCCTCCGCGCCCGAGCAGTACTTC.

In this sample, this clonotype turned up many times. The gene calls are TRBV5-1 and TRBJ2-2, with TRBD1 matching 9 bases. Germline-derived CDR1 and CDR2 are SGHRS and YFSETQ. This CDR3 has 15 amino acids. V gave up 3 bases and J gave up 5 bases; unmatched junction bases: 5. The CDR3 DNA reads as TGCGCCAGCAGCTCGGACAGGGGATGGACCGGGGAGCTGTTTTTT. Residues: CASSSDRGWTGELFF.

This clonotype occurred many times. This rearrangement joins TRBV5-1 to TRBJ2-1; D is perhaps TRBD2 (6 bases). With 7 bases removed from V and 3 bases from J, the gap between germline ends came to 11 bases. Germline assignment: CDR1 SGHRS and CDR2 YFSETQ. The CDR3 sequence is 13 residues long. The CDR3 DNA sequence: TGCGCCAGCGGTATCGGGGGCTACAATGAGCAGTTCTTC. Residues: CASGIGGYNEQFF.

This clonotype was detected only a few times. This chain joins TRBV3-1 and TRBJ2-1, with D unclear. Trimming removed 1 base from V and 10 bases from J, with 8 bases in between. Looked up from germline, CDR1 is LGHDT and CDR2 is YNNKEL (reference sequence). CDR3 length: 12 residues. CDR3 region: CASSQVTNEQFF. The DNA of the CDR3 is TGTGCCAGCAGCCAAGTAACTAACGAGCAGTTCTTC.

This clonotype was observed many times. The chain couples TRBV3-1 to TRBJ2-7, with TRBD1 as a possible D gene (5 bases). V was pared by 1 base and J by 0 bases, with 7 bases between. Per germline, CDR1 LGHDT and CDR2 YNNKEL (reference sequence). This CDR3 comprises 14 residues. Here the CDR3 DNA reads TGTGCCAGCAGCCAAGGTAGGGGCTCCTACGAGCAGTACTTC. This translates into CASSQGRGSYEQYF.

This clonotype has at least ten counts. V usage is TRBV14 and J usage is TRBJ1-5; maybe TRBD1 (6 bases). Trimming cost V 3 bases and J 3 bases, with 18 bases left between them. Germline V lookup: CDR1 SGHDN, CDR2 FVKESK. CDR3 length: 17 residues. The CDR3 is CASSHPKTGIPNQPQHF. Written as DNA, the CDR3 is TGTGCCAGCAGCCACCCCAAGACAGGCATTCCCAATCAGCCCCAGCATTTT.

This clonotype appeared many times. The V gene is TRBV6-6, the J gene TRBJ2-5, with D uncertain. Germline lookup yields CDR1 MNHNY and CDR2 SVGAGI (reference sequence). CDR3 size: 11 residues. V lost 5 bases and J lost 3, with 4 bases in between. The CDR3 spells CASSPEETQYF. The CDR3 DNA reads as TGTGCCAGCAGTCCCGAAGAGACCCAGTACTTC.

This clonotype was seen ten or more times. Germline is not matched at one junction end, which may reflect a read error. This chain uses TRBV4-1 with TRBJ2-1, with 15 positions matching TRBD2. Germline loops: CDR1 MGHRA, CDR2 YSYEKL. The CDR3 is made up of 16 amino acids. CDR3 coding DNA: TGCGCCAGCACCCAAGGGGGGACTAGCGGGAGGAATGAGCAGTTCTTC. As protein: CASTQGGTSGRNEQFF.